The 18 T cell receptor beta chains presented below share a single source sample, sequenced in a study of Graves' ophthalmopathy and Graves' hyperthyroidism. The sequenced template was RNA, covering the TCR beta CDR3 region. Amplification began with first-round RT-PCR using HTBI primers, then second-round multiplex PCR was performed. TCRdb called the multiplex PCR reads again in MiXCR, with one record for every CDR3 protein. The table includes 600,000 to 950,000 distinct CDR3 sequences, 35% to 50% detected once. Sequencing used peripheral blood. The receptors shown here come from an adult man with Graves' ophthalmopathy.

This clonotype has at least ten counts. Written as DNA, the CDR3 is TGTGCCAGCAGCCGATTAACCGGGACAGCTGGAAACACCATATATTTT. Translated: CASSRLTGTAGNTIYF. The gene calls are TRBV7-9 and TRBJ1-3; 7 bases are a match to TRBD1. V was clipped by 5 bases and J by 2 bases; unmatched bases: 9. CDR3 length: 16 amino acids. CDR1 is SEHNR and CDR2 is FQNEAQ in the germline V gene (reference sequence).

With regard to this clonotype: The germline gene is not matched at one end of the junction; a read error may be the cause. The CDR3 here is CASSYGTAGDEQYF. For the CDR3, the DNA is TGTGCCAGCAGTTACGGGACAGCGGGCGACGAGCAGTACTTC. The chain carries TRBV10-3 and TRBJ2-7; perhaps TRBD1 as D (7 bases). The CDR3 totals 14 residues. The germline gives CDR1 ENHRY, CDR2 SYGVKD.

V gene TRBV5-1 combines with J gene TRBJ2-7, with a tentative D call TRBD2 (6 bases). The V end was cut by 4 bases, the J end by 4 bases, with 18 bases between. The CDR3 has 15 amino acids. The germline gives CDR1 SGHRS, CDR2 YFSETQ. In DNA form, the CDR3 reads TGCGCCAGCAGCCCGACTCCGGGACTGATATACGAGCAGTACTTC. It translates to CASSPTPGLIYEQYF.

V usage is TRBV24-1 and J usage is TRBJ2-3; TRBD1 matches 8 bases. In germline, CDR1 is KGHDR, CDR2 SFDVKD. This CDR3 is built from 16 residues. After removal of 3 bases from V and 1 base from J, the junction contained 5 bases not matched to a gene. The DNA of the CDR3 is TGTGCCACCAGTGATCCGACGACAGGGGGCACAGATACGCAGTATTTT. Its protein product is CATSDPTTGGTDTQYF.

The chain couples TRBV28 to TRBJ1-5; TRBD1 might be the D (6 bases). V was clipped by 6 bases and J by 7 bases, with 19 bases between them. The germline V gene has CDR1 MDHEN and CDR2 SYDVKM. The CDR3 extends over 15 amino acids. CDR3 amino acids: CASRPPQGQGQPQHF. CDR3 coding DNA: TGTGCCAGCAGACCCCCCCAGGGGCAGGGGCAGCCCCAGCATTTT.

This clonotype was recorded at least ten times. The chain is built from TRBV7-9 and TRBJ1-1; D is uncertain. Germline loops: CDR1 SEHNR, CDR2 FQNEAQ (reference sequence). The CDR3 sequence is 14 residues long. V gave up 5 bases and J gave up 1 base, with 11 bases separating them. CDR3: CASSQDPGNTEAFF. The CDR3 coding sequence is TGTGCCAGCAGCCAAGATCCCGGGAACACTGAAGCTTTCTTT.

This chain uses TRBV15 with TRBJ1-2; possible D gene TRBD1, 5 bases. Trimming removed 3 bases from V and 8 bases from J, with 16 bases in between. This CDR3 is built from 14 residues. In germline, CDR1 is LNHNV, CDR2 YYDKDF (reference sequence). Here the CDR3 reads CATSRVDKVGGYTF. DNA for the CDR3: TGTGCCACCAGCAGGGTGGACAAGGTCGGCGGCTACACCTTC.

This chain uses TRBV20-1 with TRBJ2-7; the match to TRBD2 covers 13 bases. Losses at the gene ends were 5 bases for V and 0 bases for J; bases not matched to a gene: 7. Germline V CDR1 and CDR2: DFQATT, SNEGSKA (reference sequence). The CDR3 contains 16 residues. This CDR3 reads CSALTSGRERSYEQYF. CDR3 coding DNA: TGCAGTGCTCTAACTAGCGGGAGGGAACGCTCCTACGAGCAGTACTTC.

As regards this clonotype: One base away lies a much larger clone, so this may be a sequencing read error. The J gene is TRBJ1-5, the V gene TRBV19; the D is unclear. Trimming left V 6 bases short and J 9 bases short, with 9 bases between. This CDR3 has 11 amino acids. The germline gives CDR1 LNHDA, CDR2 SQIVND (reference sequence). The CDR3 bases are TGTGCCAGTAGACTGGGTCGGCCCCAGCATTTT. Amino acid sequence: CASRLGRPQHF.

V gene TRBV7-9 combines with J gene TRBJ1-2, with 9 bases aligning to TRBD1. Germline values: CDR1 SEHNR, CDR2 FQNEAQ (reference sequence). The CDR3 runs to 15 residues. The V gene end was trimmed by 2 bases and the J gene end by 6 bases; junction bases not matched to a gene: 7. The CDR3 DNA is TGTGCCAGCAGCTTACCCGGACAGGGGAGGCATGGCTACACCTTC. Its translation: CASSLPGQGRHGYTF. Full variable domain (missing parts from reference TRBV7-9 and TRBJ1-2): DTGVSQNPRHKITKRGQNVTFRCDPISEHNRLYWYRQTLGQGPEFLTYFQNEAQLEKSRLLSDRFSAERPKGSFSTLEIQRTEQGDSAMYLCASSLPGQGRHGYTFGSGTRLTVV.

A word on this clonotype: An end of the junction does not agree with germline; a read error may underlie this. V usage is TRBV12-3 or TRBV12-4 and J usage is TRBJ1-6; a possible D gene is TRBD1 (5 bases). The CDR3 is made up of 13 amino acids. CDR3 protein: CASRARQNSPFHF. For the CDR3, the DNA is TGTGCCAGCAGGGCAAGACAGAATTCACCCTTCCACTTT.

The CDR3 is CASSLELGLNYEQYF. As DNA, the CDR3 is TGTGCCAGCAGCTTGGAGTTGGGACTCAACTACGAGCAGTACTTC. The chain employs TRBV25-1 and TRBJ2-7, with a weak D call TRBD2 (6 bases). CDR3 length: 15 residues. Germline V gene sequence: CDR1 MGHDK, CDR2 SYGVNS. Trimming took 6 bases from V and 3 from J, leaving 18 bases between them.

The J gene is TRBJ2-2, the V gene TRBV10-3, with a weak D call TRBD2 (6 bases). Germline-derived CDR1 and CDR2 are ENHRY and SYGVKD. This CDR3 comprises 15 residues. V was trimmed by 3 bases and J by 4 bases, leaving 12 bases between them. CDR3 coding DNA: TGTGCCATCAGTGACTTGGGGACTCGCACCGGGGAGCTGTTTTTT. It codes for CAISDLGTRTGELFF.

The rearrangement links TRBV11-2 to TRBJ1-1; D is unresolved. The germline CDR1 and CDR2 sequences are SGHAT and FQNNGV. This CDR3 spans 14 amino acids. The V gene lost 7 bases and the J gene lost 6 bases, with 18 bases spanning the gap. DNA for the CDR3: TGTGCCAGCACCTCTGAGTTTAGGGCAGCTGAAGCTTTCTTT. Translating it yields CASTSEFRAAEAFF. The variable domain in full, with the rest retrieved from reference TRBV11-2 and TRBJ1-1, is EAGVAQSPRYKIIEKRQSVAFWCNPISGHATLYWYQQILGQGPKLLIQFQNNGVVDDSQLPKDRFSAERLKGVDSTLKIQPAKLEDSAVYLCASTSEFRAAEAFFGQGTRLTVV.

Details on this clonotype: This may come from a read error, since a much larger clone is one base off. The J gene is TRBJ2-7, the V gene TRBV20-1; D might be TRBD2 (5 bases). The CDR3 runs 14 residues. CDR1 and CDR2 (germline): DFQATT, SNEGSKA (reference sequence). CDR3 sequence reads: CSTRVLERYYEQYF. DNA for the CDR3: TGCAGTACTAGAGTTTTAGAGCGGTACTACGAGCAGTACTTC.

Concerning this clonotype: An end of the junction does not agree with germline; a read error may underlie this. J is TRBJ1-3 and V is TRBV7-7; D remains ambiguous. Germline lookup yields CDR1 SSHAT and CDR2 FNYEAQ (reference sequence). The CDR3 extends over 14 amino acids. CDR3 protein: CASSQVNSGNTIYF. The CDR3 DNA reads TGCGCCAGCAGCCAAGTGAACTCTGGAAACACCATATATTTT.

This chain's CDR3 is CASSSTGTGEGGQPQHF. The CDR3 DNA is TGTGCCAGCAGTTCGACCGGGACAGGGGAGGGGGGTCAGCCCCAGCATTTT. The V call is TRBV25-1, the J call TRBJ1-5, with 10 nucleotides matching TRBD1. CDR3 length: 17 residues. Germline CDR1 and CDR2: MGHDK and SYGVNS. J lost 6 bases, V lost 5 bases, and 13 bases had no gene match.

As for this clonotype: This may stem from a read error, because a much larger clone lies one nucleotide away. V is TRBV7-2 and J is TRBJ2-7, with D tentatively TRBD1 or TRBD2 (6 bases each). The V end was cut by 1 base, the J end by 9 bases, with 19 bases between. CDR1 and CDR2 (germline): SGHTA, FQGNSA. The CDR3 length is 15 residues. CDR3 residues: CASSLDAGAGNMQYF. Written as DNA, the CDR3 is TGTGCCAGCAGCTTAGATGCAGGGGCGGGAAACATGCAGTACTTC.